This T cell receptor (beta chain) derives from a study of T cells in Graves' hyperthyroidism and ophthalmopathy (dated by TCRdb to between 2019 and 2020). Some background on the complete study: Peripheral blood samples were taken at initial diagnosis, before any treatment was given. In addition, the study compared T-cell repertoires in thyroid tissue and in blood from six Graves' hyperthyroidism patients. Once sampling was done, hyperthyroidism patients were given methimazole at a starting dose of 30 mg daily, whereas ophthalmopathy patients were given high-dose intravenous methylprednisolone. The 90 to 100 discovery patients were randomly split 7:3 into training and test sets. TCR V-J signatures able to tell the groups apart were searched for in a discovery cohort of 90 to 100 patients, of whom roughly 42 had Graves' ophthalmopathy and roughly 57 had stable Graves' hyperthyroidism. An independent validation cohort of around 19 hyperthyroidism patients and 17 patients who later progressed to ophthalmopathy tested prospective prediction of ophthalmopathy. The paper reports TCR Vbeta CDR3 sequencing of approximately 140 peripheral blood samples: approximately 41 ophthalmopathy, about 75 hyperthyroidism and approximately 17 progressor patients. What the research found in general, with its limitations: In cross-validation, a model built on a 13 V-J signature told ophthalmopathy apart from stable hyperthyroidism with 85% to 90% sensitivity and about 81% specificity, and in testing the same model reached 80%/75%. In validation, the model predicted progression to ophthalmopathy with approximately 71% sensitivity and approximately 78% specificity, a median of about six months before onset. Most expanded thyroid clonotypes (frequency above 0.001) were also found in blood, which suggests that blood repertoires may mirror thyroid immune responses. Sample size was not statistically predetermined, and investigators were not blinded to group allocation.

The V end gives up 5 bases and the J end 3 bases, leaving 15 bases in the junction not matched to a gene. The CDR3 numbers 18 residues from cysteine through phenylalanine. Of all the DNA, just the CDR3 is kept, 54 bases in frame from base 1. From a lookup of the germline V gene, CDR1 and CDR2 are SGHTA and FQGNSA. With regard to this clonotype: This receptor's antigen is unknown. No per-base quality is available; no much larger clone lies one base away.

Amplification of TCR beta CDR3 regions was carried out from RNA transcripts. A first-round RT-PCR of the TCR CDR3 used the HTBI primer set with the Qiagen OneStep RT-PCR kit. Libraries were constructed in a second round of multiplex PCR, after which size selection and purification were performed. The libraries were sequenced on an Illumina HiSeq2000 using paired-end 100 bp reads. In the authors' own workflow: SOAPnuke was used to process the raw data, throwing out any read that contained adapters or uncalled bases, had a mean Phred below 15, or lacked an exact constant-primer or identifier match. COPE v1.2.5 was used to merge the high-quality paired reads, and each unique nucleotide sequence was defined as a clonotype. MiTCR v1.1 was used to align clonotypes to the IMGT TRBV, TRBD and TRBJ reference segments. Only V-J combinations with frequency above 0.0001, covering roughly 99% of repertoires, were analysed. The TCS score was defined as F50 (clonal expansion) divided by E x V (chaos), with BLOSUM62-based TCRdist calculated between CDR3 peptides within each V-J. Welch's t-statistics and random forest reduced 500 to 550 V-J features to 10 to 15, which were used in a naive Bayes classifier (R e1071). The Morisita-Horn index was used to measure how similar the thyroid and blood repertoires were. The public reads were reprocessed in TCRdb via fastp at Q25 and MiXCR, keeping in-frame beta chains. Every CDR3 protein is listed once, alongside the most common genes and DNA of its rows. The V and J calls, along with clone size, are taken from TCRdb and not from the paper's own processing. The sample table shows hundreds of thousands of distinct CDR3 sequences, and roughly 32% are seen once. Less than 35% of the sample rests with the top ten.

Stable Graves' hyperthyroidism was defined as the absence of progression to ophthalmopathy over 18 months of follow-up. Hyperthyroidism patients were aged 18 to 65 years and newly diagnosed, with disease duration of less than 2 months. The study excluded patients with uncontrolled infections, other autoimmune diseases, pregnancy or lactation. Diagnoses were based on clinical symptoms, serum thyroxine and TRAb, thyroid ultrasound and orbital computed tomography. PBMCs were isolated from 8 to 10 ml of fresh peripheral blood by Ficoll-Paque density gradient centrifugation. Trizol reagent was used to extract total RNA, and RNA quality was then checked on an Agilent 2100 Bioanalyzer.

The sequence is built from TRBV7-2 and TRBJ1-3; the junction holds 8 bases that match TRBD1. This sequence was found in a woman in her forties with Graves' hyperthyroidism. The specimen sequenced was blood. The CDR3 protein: CASSHRDRNYENGNTIYF. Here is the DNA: TGTGCCAGCAGCCACCGGGACAGGAACTACGAGAATGGAAACACCATATATTTT.